The present T cell receptor beta chain was sequenced within a study of cytomegalovirus exposure and HLA in healthy donors (dated 2017 in TCRdb). Broadly, across the study: The roughly 700 repertoires of the first cohort and the roughly 120 validation repertoires were produced on the same platform, according to a later analysis. In addition to the first cohort of approximately 670 subjects, a separate validation cohort of 120 different subjects was used. The study was designed to test whether signatures of past pathogen exposure could be identified by cataloging public T cell receptors. High-throughput TCR immunosequencing, statistical association of individual TCRs with disease status, and machine learning were combined to predict cytomegalovirus infection status. Broad study findings and their caveats: A few of the identified cytomegalovirus-associated TCR beta chains were confirmed in vitro to be specific for cytomegalovirus antigens. According to the authors, the approach could potentially be generalized to other disease states and immunological phenotypes. The study listed over 150 TCR beta chains as associated with cytomegalovirus. Most TCR sequences were seen in very few donors, while some public TCRs were found in many individuals. The classifier was reported to diagnose cytomegalovirus status with high specificity and sensitivity in both the original and validation cohorts. Subsequent analysis determined that TCRs grouped into clusters in the first cohort also showed a tendency toward co-occurrence across the 120 validation repertoires, and 94% of cluster scores exceeded 0. A later analysis had no HLA typing for the validation cohort, so co-occurrence there was scored across all 110 or so repertoires.

Separate from the approximately 730-subject first cohort, the validation cohort of 120 subjects was the group to which the donors belonged. About this clone: The clone's antigen remains unknown. Base qualities were left out, and no much larger clone turns up one base away.

Reading the germline V gene gives CDR1 SGHRS and CDR2 YFSETQ. The CDR3 starts with the cysteine, ends with the phenylalanine, and has 14 residues. Solely the CDR3 DNA is kept, with 42 bases framed from the first base. V is cut by 5 bases and J by 4 bases, and the space between the germline ends is 13 bases. Library construction relied on the immunoSEQ multiplex PCR assay. The paper's processing steps were these. A statistical classification framework was developed to diagnose cytomegalovirus status using the catalog of TCR beta chain sequences. TCRdb mirrors the immuneACCESS table, restricted to in-frame sequences. Some clones are absent from its copies; in checked studies, under half trace to an unresolved V gene, and the reason for the others is unknown. The V and J calls and clone size are taken from that table; D and trimming were inferred from the DNA. The sample table shows 250,000 to 400,000 clones, and approximately 91% are seen once. Clones ranked in the top ten supply over 0.9% of the sample.

The receptor comes from a young man in good health and CMV-seronegative. Sequenced material: PBMCs. The chain is made from TRBV5-1 and TRBJ2-1; TRBD1 is a weak D gene call, 7 bases matching. The encoded CDR3 is CASRLGGQYNEQFF. DNA sequence: TGCGCCAGCAGACTGGGGGGACAGTACAATGAGCAGTTCTTC.